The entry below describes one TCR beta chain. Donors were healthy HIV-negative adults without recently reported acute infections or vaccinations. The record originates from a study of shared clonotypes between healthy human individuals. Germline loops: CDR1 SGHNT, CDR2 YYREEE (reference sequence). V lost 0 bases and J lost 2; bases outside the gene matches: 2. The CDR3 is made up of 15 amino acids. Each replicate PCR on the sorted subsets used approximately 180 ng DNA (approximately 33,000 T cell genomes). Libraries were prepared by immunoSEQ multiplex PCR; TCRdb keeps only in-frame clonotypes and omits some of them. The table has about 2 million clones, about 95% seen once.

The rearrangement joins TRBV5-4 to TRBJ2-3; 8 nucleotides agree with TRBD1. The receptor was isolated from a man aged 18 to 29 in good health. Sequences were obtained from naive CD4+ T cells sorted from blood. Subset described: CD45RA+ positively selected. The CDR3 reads CASSLDRGDTDTQYF. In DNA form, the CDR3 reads TGTGCCAGCAGCTTGGACAGGGGGGACACAGATACGCAGTATTTT.